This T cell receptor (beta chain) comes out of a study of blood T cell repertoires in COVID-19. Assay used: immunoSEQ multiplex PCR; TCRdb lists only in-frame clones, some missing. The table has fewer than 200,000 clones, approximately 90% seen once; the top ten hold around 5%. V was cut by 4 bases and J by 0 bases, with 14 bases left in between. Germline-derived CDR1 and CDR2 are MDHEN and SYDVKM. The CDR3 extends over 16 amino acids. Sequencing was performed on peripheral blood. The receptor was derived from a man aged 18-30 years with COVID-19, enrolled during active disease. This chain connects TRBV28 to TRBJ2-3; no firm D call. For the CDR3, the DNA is TGTGCCAGCAGTTCAGGAATGACACTGAGCACAGATACGCAGTATTTT. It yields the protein CASSSGMTLSTDTQYF.